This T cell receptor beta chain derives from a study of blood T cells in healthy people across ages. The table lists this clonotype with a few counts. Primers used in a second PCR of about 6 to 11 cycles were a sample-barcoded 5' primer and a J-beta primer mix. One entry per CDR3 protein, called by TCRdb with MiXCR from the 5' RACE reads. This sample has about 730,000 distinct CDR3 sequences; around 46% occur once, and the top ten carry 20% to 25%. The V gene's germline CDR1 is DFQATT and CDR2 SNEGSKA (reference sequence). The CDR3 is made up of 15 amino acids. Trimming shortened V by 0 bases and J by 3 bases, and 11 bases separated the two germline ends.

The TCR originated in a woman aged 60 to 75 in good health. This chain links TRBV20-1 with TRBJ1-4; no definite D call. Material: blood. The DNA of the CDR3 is TGCAGTGCTAGAGATCAAGGCGGGGCTAATGAAAAACTGTTTTTT. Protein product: CSARDQGGANEKLFF.